The rows below give T cell receptor beta chains drawn from one sample of a study of cytomegalovirus exposure and HLA in healthy donors. TCRdb's copy holds only in-frame clones and misses some; the assay was immunoSEQ multiplex PCR. The table shows about 210,000 clones, with roughly 82% occurring only once. What was sequenced was PBMCs. These receptors were taken from a man between 35 and 55 years old in good health and CMV-seropositive. Each CDR3 is given with its conserved first and last residue. Fields, in order: J gene, D gene, V gene, clone size, CDR3 protein, CDR3 DNA. D genes are given only for firm matches. Clone size appears in some rows only: once, few, many, or a class for an expanded clone.

>TRBJ2-1|TRBD2|TRBV13|NA
CASSLAASGRVDEQFF
TGTGCCAGCAGCTTAGCTGCTAGCGGGAGAGTCGATGAGCAGTTCTTC
>TRBJ1-2|TRBD1|TRBV27|NA
CASPRTGVHYGYTF
TGTGCCAGCCCTCGGACAGGGGTGCACTATGGCTACACCTTC
>TRBJ2-1|NA|TRBV7-9|many
CASSFERYNEQFF
TGTGCCAGCAGCTTCGAACGGTACAATGAGCAGTTCTTC
>TRBJ2-7|TRBD2|TRBV2|NA
CASSLAGFNVQYF
TGTGCCAGCAGTCTAGCGGGGTTCAACGTGCAGTACTTC
>TRBJ1-5|NA|TRBV30|NA
CAWSRGINQPQHF
TGTGCCTGGTCACGAGGGATTAATCAGCCCCAGCATTTT
>TRBJ1-5|NA|TRBV6-5|NA
CASSYPSNQPQHF
TGTGCCAGCAGTTACCCGTCCAATCAGCCCCAGCATTTT
>TRBJ1-2|TRBD1|TRBV6-5|NA
CASSSRWTGLGGYTF
TGTGCCAGCAGTTCGCGCTGGACAGGGCTAGGGGGCTACACCTTC
>TRBJ1-6|NA|TRBV6-6|once
CASSYSSQGNSPLHF
TGTGCCAGCAGTTACTCGAGTCAGGGGAATTCACCCCTCCACTTT
>TRBJ2-7|NA|TRBV19|NA
CASSIARAAYEQYF
TGTGCCAGTAGTATAGCCAGGGCGGCCTACGAGCAGTACTTC
>TRBJ1-1|NA|TRBV28|once
CASSPAGRNTEAFF
TGTGCCAGCAGCCCTGCGGGGCGGAACACTGAAGCTTTCTTT
>TRBJ1-4|TRBD1|TRBV27|NA
CASRNRDSKLFF
TGTGCCAGCAGAAACCGGGACAGTAAACTGTTTTTT
>TRBJ1-2|TRBD1|TRBV19|few
CATKEPWTGRDGYTF
TGTGCCACTAAGGAGCCCTGGACAGGCCGGGATGGCTACACCTTC
>TRBJ2-1|TRBD2|TRBV7-9|NA
CASSYPGLAGNEQFF
TGTGCCAGCAGCTACCCGGGACTAGCGGGTAATGAGCAGTTCTTC
>TRBJ2-1|TRBD2|TRBV28|NA
CASRLGTSGAEQFF
TGTGCCAGCAGGCTGGGGACTAGCGGGGCTGAGCAGTTCTTC
>TRBJ1-1|TRBD1|TRBV6-1|once
CASSGQGNTEAFF
TGTGCCAGCAGTGGACAGGGGAACACTGAAGCTTTCTTT
>TRBJ1-1|NA|TRBV30|NA
CAWSVRAGFSTEAFF
TGTGCCTGGAGTGTACGTGCGGGGTTTAGCACTGAAGCTTTCTTT
>TRBJ2-5|TRBD2|TRBV7-9|NA
CASSLGAGGSQYF
TGTGCCAGCAGTTTAGGGGCGGGGGGCTCCCAGTACTTC
>TRBJ2-5|TRBD1|TRBV29-1|NA
CSVVGQGGTQYF
TGCAGCGTGGTTGGACAGGGCGGAACCCAGTACTTC
>TRBJ1-1|NA|TRBV29-1|NA
CSVEVFSLNTEAFF
TGCAGCGTTGAAGTTTTCAGTCTGAACACTGAAGCTTTCTTT
>TRBJ2-5|TRBD2|TRBV7-3|NA
CASSLKGGTRGPETQYF
TGTGCCAGCAGCTTAAAGGGTGGGACTAGGGGTCCAGAGACCCAGTACTTC
>TRBJ1-1|NA|TRBV11-3|NA
CASSPPGKTEAFF
TGTGCCAGCAGCCCCCCGGGGAAGACTGAAGCTTTCTTT
>TRBJ2-3|TRBD2|TRBV28|NA
CASSLFGLAGASDTQYF
TGTGCCAGCAGTTTATTCGGACTAGCGGGAGCATCAGATACGCAGTATTTT
>TRBJ2-7|NA|TRBV6-6|NA
CASSLDRAVYEQYF
TGTGCCAGCAGTTTGGACCGAGCGGTCTACGAGCAGTACTTC
>TRBJ2-7|NA|TRBV18|once
CASSLDRSYEQYF
TGTGCCAGCTCACTCGACAGGTCCTACGAGCAGTACTTC
>TRBJ1-5|NA|TRBV6-1|NA
CASSDWTLGQPQHF
TGTGCCAGCAGTGACTGGACTCTAGGGCAGCCCCAGCATTTT
>TRBJ2-7|NA|TRBV5-6|NA
CASSLGQVIGYEQYF
TGTGCCAGCAGCTTGGGCCAGGTGATAGGCTACGAGCAGTACTTC
>TRBJ2-3|TRBD2|TRBV6-1|NA
CASSASSGSTDTQYF
TGTGCCAGCAGTGCCTCTAGCGGGAGCACAGATACGCAGTATTTT
>TRBJ1-1|TRBD1|TRBV6-1|NA
CASSEGACEAFF
TGTGCCAGCAGCGAGGGGGCATGTGAAGCTTTCTTT
>TRBJ2-1|TRBD2|TRBV4-1|few
CASSQPGTSRGNEQFF
TGCGCCAGCAGCCAACCCGGGACTAGCAGAGGGAATGAGCAGTTCTTC
>TRBJ1-2|NA|TRBV7-9|once
CASSLATGFYGYTF
TGTGCCAGCAGCTTAGCGACGGGTTTCTATGGCTACACCTTC
>TRBJ2-5|TRBD2|TRBV25-1|few
CASRTFSGRGAEKETQYF
TGTGCCAGCAGGACCTTTAGCGGGAGAGGGGCAGAAAAAGAGACCCAGTACTTC
>TRBJ1-1|TRBD1|TRBV9|NA
CASSVVGQGFTEAFF
TGTGCCAGCAGCGTAGTGGGACAGGGTTTTACTGAAGCTTTCTTT
>TRBJ1-2|TRBD1|TRBV30|NA
CAWSVRDRVSSGYTF
TGTGCCTGGAGTGTAAGGGACAGGGTCAGCTCGGGCTACACCTTC
>TRBJ2-7|NA|TRBV6-5|NA
CASRDTGSHEQYF
TGTGCCAGCAGGGATACAGGGTCCCACGAGCAGTACTTC
>TRBJ1-5|TRBD1|TRBV2|few
CASTEDRGGQPQHF
TGTGCCAGCACGGAGGACAGGGGAGGTCAGCCCCAGCATTTT
>TRBJ2-3|NA|TRBV5-1|NA
CASSFRDTGTDTQYF
TGCGCCAGCAGCTTCCGGGACACCGGCACAGATACGCAGTATTTT
>TRBJ2-2|NA|TRBV6-5|few
CASSYWSNTGELFF
TGTGCCAGCAGTTACTGGAGCAACACCGGGGAGCTGTTTTTT
>TRBJ2-7|TRBD1|TRBV15|once
CATSREQGSTYEQYF
TGTGCCACCAGCAGAGAACAGGGGTCGACCTACGAGCAGTACTTC
>TRBJ1-4|NA|TRBV4-1|NA
CASSPRTPLGGTNEKLFF
TGCGCCAGCAGCCCCAGAACTCCCCTCGGGGGGACTAATGAAAAACTGTTTTTT
>TRBJ2-1|TRBD2|TRBV28|NA
CASTPGGLGPNEQFF
TGTGCCAGCACCCCCGGGGGACTAGGGCCCAATGAGCAGTTCTTC
>TRBJ2-2|NA|TRBV15|NA
CASGPHGELFF
TGTGCCAGTGGGCCACACGGGGAGCTGTTTTTT
>TRBJ1-2|NA|TRBV6-5|once
CASSQGKNYGYTF
TGTGCCAGCAGTCAGGGGAAGAACTATGGCTACACCTTC
>TRBJ2-5|NA|TRBV5-1|once
CASSLGGQIEETQYF
TGCGCCAGCAGCTTGGGCGGACAGATCGAAGAGACCCAGTACTTC
>TRBJ1-1|NA|TRBV19|NA
CASTGGALNTEAFF
TGTGCCAGTACGGGCGGGGCTTTGAACACTGAAGCTTTCTTT
>TRBJ1-1|NA|TRBV6-1|NA
CASSETNTEAFF
TGTGCCAGCAGTGAAACAAACACTGAAGCTTTCTTT
>TRBJ2-3|TRBD2|TRBV7-9|once
CASSLALAGSDTQYF
TGTGCCAGCAGCTTAGCACTAGCGGGGTCAGATACGCAGTATTTT
>TRBJ1-1|NA|TRBV16|NA
CASSQAGQRNTEAFF
TGTGCCAGCAGCCAAGCTGGACAGCGGAACACTGAAGCTTTCTTT
>TRBJ2-3|TRBD1|TRBV9|NA
CASSLRSTGDSTDTQYF
TGTGCCAGCAGCCTCAGGAGCACAGGGGATAGCACAGATACGCAGTATTTT
>TRBJ2-1|TRBD2|TRBV5-1|NA
CASSLVSGRGGEQFF
TGCGCCAGCAGCTTGGTTAGCGGGAGGGGAGGTGAGCAGTTCTTC
>TRBJ2-2|TRBD2|TRBV6-4|NA
CASSSTGTKTGELFF
TGTGCCAGCAGTTCGACCGGGACTAAAACCGGGGAGCTGTTTTTT
>TRBJ2-7|NA|TRBV30|NA
CAWSMGAGEQYF
TGTGCCTGGAGTATGGGAGCGGGCGAGCAGTACTTC
>TRBJ1-1|TRBD1|TRBV19|NA
CASSLHRGEVGTEAFF
TGTGCCAGTAGTCTCCACAGGGGAGAAGTTGGCACTGAAGCTTTCTTT
>TRBJ1-5|TRBD1|TRBV18|NA
CASSETGSRGNQPQHF
TGTGCCAGCTCTGAGACAGGGAGTAGGGGCAATCAGCCCCAGCATTTT